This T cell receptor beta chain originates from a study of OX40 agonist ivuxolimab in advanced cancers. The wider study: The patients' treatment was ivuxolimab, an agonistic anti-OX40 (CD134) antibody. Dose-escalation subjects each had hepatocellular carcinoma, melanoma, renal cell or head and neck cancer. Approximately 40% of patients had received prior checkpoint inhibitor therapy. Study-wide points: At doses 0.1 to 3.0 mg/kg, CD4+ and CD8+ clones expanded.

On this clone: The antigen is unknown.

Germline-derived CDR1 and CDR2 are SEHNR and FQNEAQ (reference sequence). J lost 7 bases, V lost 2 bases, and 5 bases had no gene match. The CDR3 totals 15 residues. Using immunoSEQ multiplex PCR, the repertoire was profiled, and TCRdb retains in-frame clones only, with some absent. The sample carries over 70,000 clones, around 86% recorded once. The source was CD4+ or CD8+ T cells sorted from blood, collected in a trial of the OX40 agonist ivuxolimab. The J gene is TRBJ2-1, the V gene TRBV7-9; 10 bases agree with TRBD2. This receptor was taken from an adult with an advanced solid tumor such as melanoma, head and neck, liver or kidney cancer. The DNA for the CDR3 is TGTGCCAGCAGCTTAAGGCTAGCGGGAGCAAATGAGCAGTTCTTC. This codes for CASSLRLAGANEQFF.